In its sample, the clone carrying this TCR beta chain was seen a few times. This sample is drawn from a study of T-cell memory formation after mild COVID-19. Study-level background: There were largely donor-specific TCR clusters.

V lost 0 bases and J lost 0, with 3 bases in between. This CDR3 is built from 13 residues. Germline CDR1 SGHRS, CDR2 YFSETQ. TCRdb reprocessed the 5' RACE reads via MiXCR and lists one record per CDR3 protein. The data show about 200,000 distinct CDR3 sequences, with 9% to 10% seen just once and roughly 3.5% held by the top ten. Specimen: PBMCs or a T cell subset sorted from them (not recorded which). V is TRBV5-1 and J is TRBJ1-1; D remains ambiguous. The sequence was obtained from a man younger than 35 who had mild COVID-19 (a few samples of this study predate the infection). Cell type and time point are not known. CDR3 in DNA: TGCGCCAGCAGCTTGGATTTGAACACTGAAGCTTTCTTT. It encodes CASSLDLNTEAFF.